A selection of T cell receptor beta chains follows, all from one sample in a study of T cell responses to AZD1222 COVID-19 vaccine. Assay used: immunoSEQ multiplex PCR; TCRdb lists only in-frame clones, some missing. The table lists about 110,000 clones, 70% to 90% of them singletons. The specimen was peripheral blood, collected on day 0 of AZD1222 vaccination. These receptor sequences come from an adult in good health. The CDR3 runs from the conserved cysteine through the conserved F or W. A D gene is named only where the DNA matches it firmly. The size of a clone is reported for some rows only, either as once, few or many, or as a class for expanded clones.

size,D,V,J,CDR3,DNA
-,-,TRBV11-2,TRBJ2-5,CASSLEGVGETQYF,TGTGCCAGCAGCTTAGAGGGGGTAGGCGAGACCCAGTACTTC
once,-,TRBV11-2,TRBJ1-6,CASSPRPNSPLHF,TGTGCCAGCAGCCCCAGACCAAATTCACCCCTCCACTTT
-,TRBD1,TRBV20-1,TRBJ1-1,CSAGGGTEAFF,TGCAGTGCAGGGGGCGGGACTGAAGCTTTCTTT
-,-,TRBV5-1,TRBJ1-4,CASSLIPTNEKLFF,TGCGCCAGCAGCTTGATCCCCACTAATGAAAAACTGTTTTTT
-,-,TRBV6-4,TRBJ1-2,CAITDVDTEYGYTF,TGTGCCATCACAGACGTAGACACAGAATACGGCTACACCTTC
once,-,TRBV19,TRBJ2-6,CASRMPGANVLTF,TGTGCCAGTAGAATGCCTGGGGCCAACGTCCTGACTTTC
-,TRBD1,TRBV7-9,TRBJ1-6,CASSPGQYNSPLHF,TGTGCCAGCAGCCCGGGACAGTATAATTCACCCCTCCACTTT
once,-,TRBV13,TRBJ1-4,CASSTTPATNEKLFF,TGTGCCAGCAGCACGACACCAGCAACTAATGAAAAACTGTTTTTT
-,-,TRBV28,TRBJ2-7,CASMNPGGEQYF,TGTGCCAGCATGAATCCAGGAGGGGAGCAGTACTTC
-,-,TRBV27,TRBJ1-2,CASGPGGYTF,TGTGCCAGCGGACCCGGCGGCTACACCTTC
-,-,TRBV6-2/TRBV6-3,TRBJ1-1,CASSYQGRAEAFF,TGTGCCAGCAGTTACCAGGGGAGGGCTGAAGCTTTCTTT
once,TRBD1,TRBV19,TRBJ2-7,CASSGDRLGTEQYF,TGTGCCAGTAGTGGGGACAGACTGGGGACCGAGCAGTACTTC
-,-,TRBV5-1,TRBJ2-5,CASSLTLVETQYF,TGCGCCAGCAGCTTGACACTGGTGGAGACCCAGTACTTC
-,-,TRBV10-1,TRBJ1-2,CASSDAREMATLNGYTF,TGCGCCAGCAGTGATGCGAGGGAAATGGCAACCCTCAATGGCTACACCTTC
-,-,TRBV5-6,TRBJ1-2,CASSLGTHGGGGYTF,TGTGCCAGCAGCTTGGGCACGCATGGTGGTGGTGGCTACACCTTC
-,-,TRBV5-1,TRBJ2-2,CASSFDGQGYTGELFF,TGCGCCAGCAGCTTCGATGGACAAGGGTACACCGGGGAGCTGTTTTTT
-,TRBD1,TRBV7-9,TRBJ2-5,CASSSSGQWQETQYF,TGTGCCAGCAGCTCTTCGGGACAGTGGCAAGAGACCCAGTACTTC